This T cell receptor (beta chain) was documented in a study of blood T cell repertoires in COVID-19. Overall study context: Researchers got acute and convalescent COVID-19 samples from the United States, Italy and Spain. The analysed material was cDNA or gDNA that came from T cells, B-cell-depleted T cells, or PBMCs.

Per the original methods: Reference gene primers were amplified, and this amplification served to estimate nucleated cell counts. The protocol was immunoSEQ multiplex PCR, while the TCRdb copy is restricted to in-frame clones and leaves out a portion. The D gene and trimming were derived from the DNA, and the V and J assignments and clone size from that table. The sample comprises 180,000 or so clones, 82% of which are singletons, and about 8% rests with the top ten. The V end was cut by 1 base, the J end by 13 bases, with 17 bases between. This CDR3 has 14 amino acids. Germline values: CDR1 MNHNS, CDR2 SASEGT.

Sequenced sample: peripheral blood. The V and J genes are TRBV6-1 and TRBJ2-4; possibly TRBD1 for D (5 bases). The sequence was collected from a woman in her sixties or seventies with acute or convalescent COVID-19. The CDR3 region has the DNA TGTGCCAGCAGTGAAGTCGGTTTTGTGACAGCGCAGTACTTC. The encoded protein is CASSEVGFVTAQYF.